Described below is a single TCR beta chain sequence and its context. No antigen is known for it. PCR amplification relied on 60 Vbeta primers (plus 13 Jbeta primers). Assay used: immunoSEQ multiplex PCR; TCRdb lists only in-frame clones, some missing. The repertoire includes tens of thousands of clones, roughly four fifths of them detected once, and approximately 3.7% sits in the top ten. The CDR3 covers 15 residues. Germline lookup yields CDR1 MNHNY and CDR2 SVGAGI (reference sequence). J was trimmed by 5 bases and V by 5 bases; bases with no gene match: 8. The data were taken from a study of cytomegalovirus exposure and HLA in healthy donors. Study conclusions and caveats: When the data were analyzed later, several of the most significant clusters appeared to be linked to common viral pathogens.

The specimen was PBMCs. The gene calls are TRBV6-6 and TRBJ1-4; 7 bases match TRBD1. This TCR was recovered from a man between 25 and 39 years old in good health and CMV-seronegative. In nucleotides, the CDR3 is TGTGCCAGCAGTAGAGGACAGGCAAACAATGAAAAACTGTTTTTT. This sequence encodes CASSRGQANNEKLFF.